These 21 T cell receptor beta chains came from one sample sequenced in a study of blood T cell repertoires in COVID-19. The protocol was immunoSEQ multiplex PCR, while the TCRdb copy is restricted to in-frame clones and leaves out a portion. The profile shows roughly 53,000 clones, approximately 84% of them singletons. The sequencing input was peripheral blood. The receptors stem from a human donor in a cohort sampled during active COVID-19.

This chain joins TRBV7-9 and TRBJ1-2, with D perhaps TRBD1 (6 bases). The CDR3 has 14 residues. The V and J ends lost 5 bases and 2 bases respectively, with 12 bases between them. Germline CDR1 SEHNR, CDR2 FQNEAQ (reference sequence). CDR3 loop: CASSPGGGNYGYTF. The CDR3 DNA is TGTGCCAGCAGCCCCGGGGGGGGCAACTATGGCTACACCTTC.

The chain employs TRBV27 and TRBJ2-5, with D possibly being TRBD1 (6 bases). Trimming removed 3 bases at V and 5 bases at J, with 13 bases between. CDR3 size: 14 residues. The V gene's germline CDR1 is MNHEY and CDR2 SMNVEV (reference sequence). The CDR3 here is CASSLGQGIETQYF. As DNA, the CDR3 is TGTGCCAGCAGTTTGGGGCAGGGGATTGAGACCCAGTACTTC.

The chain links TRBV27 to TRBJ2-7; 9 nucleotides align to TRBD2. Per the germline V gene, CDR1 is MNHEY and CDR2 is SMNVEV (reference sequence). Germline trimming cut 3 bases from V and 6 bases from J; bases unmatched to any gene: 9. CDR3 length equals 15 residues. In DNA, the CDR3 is TGTGCCAGCAGTTTTGCAGCGGGGGGTTTCTCCGAGCAGTACTTC. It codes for CASSFAAGGFSEQYF.

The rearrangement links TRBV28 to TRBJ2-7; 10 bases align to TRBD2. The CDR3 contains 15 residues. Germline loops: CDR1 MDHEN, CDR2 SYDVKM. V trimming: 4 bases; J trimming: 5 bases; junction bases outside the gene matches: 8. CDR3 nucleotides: TGTGCCAGCAGTTCCCCGTCTAGCGGGAGACACGAGCAGTACTTC. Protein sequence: CASSSPSSGRHEQYF.

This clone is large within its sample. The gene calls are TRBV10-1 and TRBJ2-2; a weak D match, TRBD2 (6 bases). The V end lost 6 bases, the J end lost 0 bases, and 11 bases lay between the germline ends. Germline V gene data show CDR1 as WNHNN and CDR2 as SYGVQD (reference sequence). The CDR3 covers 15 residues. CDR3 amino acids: CASRGGPANTGELFF. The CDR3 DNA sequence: TGCGCCAGCAGGGGGGGACCGGCGAACACCGGGGAGCTGTTTTTT.

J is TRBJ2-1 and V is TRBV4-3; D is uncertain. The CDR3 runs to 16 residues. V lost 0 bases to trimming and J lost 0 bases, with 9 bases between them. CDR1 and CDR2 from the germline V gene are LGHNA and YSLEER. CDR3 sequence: CASSQDSRGSYNEQFF. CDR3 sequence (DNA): TGCGCCAGCAGCCAAGATTCGAGAGGCTCCTACAATGAGCAGTTCTTC.

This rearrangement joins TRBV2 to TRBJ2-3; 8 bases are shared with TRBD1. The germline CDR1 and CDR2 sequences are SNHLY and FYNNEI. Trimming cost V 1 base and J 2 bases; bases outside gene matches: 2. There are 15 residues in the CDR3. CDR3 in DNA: TGTGCCAGCAGTGAAGGGACAGGGCTCACAGATACGCAGTATTTT. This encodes CASSEGTGLTDTQYF.

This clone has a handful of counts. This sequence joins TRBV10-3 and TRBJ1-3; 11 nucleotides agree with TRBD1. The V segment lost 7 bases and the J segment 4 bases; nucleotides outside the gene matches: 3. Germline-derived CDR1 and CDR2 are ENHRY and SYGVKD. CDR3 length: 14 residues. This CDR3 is CAITGQGAGNTIYF. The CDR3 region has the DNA TGTGCCATCACCGGACAGGGGGCCGGAAACACCATATATTTT.

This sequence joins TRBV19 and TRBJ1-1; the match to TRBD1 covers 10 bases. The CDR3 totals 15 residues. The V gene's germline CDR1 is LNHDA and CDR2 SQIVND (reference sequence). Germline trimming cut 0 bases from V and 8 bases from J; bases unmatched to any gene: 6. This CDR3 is CASSIERQGAGEAFF. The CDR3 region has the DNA TGTGCCAGTAGTATAGAGCGACAGGGGGCGGGGGAAGCTTTCTTT.

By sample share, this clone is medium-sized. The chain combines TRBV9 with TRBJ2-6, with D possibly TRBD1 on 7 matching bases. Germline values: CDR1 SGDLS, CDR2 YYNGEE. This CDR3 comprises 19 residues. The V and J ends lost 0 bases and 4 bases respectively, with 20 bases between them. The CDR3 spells CASSVVGGGTAYGANVLTF. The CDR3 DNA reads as TGTGCCAGCAGCGTAGTAGGAGGAGGGACAGCCTACGGGGCCAACGTCCTGACTTTC.

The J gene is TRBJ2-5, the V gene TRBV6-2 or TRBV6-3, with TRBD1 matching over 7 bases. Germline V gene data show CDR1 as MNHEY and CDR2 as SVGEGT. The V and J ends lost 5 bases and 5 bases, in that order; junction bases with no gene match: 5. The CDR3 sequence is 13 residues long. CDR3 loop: CASSVQQGETQYF. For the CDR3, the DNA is TGTGCCAGCAGTGTCCAACAGGGGGAGACCCAGTACTTC.

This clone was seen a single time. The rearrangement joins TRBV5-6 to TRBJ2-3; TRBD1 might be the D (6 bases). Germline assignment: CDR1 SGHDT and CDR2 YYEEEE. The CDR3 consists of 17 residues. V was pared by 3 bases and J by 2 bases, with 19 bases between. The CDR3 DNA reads TGTGCCAGCAGCTCGTCCAGGGGCAGCGAATACACAGATACGCAGTATTTT. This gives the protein CASSSSRGSEYTDTQYF.

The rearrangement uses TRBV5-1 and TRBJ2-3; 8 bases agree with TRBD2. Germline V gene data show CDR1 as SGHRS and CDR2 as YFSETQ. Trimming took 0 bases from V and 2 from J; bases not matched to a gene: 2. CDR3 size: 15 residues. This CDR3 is CASSLGRGATDTQYF. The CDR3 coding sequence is TGCGCCAGCAGCTTGGGGCGGGGGGCCACAGATACGCAGTATTTT.

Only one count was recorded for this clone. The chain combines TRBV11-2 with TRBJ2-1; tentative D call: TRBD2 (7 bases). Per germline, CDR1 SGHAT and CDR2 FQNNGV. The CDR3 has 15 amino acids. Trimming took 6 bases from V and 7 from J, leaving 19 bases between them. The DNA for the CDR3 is TGTGCCAGCAGTGCGAGGCACAGGGAGGGAAATGAGCAGTTCTTC. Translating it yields CASSARHREGNEQFF.

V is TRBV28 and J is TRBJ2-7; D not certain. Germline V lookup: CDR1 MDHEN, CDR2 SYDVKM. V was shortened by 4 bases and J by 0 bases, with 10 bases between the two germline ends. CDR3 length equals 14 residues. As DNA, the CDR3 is TGTGCCAGCAGTTCTACAGAGAGCTCCTACGAGCAGTACTTC. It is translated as CASSSTESSYEQYF.

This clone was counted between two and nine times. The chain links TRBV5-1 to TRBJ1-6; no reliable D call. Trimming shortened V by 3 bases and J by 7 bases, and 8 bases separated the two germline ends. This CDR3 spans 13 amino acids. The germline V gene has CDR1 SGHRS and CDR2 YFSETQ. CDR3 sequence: CASSSDMNSPLHF. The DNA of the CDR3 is TGCGCCAGCAGCTCCGACATGAATTCACCCCTCCACTTT.

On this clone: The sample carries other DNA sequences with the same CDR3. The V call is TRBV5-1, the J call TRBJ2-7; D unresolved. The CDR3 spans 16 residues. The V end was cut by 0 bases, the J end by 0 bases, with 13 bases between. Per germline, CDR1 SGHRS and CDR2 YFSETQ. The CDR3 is CASSLGAGPSSYEQYF. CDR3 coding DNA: TGCGCCAGCAGCTTGGGGGCAGGCCCCAGCTCCTACGAGCAGTACTTC.

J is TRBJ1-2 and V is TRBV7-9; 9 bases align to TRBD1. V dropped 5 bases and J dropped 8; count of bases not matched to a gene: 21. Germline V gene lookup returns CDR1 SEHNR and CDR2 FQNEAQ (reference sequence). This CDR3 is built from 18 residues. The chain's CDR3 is CASSGRRDRVSSPMGYTF. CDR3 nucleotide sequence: TGTGCCAGCAGCGGACGCCGGGACAGGGTCTCCAGCCCTATGGGCTACACCTTC.

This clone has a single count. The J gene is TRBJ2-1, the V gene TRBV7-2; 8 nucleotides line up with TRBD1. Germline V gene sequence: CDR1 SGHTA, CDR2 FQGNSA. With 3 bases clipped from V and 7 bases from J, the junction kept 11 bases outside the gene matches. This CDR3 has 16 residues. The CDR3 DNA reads TGTGCCAGCAGCTTTCAATCCACCGGGACAGGAAATGAGCAGTTCTTC. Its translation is CASSFQSTGTGNEQFF.

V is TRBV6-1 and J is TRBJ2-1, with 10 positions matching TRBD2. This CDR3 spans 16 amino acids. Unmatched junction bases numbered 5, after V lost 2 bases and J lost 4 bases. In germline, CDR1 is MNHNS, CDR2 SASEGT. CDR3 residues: CASSERLAGAYNEQFF. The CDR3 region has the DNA TGTGCCAGCAGTGAAAGGCTAGCGGGAGCATACAATGAGCAGTTCTTC.

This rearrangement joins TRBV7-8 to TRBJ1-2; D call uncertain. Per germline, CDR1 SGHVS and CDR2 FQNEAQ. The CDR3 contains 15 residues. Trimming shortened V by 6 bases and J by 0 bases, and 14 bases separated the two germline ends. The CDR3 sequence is CASSRTEMANYGYTF. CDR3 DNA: TGTGCCAGCAGTAGGACTGAAATGGCTAACTATGGCTACACCTTC. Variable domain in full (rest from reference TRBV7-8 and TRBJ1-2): GAGVSQSPRYKVAKRGQDVALRCDPISGHVSLFWYQQALGQGPEFLTYFQNEAQLDKSGLPSDRFFAERPEGSVSTLKIQRTQQEDSAVYLCASSRTEMANYGYTFGSGTRLTVV.